This TCR beta chain appears in the sequencing data of a study of sequential checkpoint blockade in melanoma. Treatment denoted: randomized to nivolumab then ipilimumab (arm A) or the reverse (arm B). CDR1 is KGHSH, CDR2 LQKENI, per germline. V gave up 2 bases and J gave up 0 bases, with 22 bases separating them. CDR3 length: 20 residues. Repertoires were generated with immunoSEQ multiplex PCR, while TCRdb's copy carries only in-frame clones and drops some. The sample yields about 4,600 clones, around a third seen once. The sample consisted of tumor tissue (inferred from file names), taken from a patient given nivolumab and ipilimumab in sequence. J is TRBJ2-2 and V is TRBV18; D remains ambiguous. The receptor comes from a human donor with melanoma. As DNA, the CDR3 is TGTGCCAGCTCACCAACTCGAGCGAACAGACCAACCGCGAACACCGGGGAGCTGTTTTTT. Amino acids: CASSPTRANRPTANTGELFF.